What follows are 22 T cell receptor beta chains derived from one specimen sequenced in a study of neurological immune-mediated disorders (dated by TCRdb to about 2019). The library relied on 5' RACE. TCRdb names Illumina HiSeq 2500 as the instrument used. TCRdb reprocessing: public reads trimmed at Q25 with fastp, clones called with MiXCR, in-frame beta chains kept. Rows with a matching CDR3 protein are joined into one entry that keeps the most common DNA and genes. Present in this sample are around 70,000 distinct CDR3 sequences, 4% to 6% of which were seen just once. The ten top clones hold about 2.7% of the sample. The sample comprised PBMCs. These receptors all stem from a woman in her thirties with multiple sclerosis.

The sample holds many counts of this clonotype. The chain combines TRBV29-1 with TRBJ2-4; maybe TRBD1 (6 bases). This CDR3 spans 15 amino acids. Deletions cut 4 bases from V and 9 bases from J, with 22 bases between. CDR1 is SQVTM and CDR2 is ANQGSEA in the germline V gene. In DNA, the CDR3 is TGCAGCGTTGTTTTTCCTGAGGCAGGGGTGATCATTCAGTACTTC. Protein: CSVVFPEAGVIIQYF.

Many counts were recorded for this clonotype. The chain employs TRBV5-1 and TRBJ2-3; D may be TRBD1 (6 bases). This CDR3 is 14 amino acids long. CDR1 and CDR2 (germline): SGHRS, YFSETQ. V lost 4 bases, J lost 5 bases, and 14 bases lay in between. DNA for the CDR3: TGCGCCAGCAGCCCCAGGACAGATAAAGATACGCAGTATTTT. Amino acid sequence: CASSPRTDKDTQYF.

This clonotype was seen at least ten times. V and J are TRBV28 and TRBJ2-2; D is undetermined. V was pared by 8 bases and J by 4 bases, with 8 bases between. The CDR3 totals 12 residues. Germline CDR1 reads MDHEN; CDR2 reads SYDVKM. CDR3: CASYQSTGELFF. CDR3 coding DNA: TGTGCCAGCTACCAGAGCACCGGGGAGCTGTTTTTT.

As regards this clonotype: Given a much more abundant clone one base away, this may be a read error. The DNA for the CDR3 is TGCGCCAGCAGCTTTGTGGACAGGGGACTCTCACCCCTCAACTTT. The encoded protein is CASSFVDRGLSPLNF. The chain links TRBV5-1 to TRBJ1-6; the match to TRBD1 covers 9 bases. The CDR3 spans 15 residues. Germline V lookup: CDR1 SGHRS, CDR2 YFSETQ. The entire variable domain, with the rest obtained from reference TRBV5-1 and TRBJ1-6, is as follows: KAGVTQTPRYLIKTRGQQVTLSCSPISGHRSVSWYQQTPGQGLQFLFEYFSETQRNKGNFPGRFSGRQFSNSRSEMNVSTLELGDSALYLCASSFVDRGLSPLNFGNGTRLTVT.

Only a few counts were recorded for this clonotype. The chain uses TRBV12-3 or TRBV12-4 and TRBJ2-2; 8 nucleotides agree with TRBD1. V gave up 6 bases and J gave up 6 bases; unmatched junction bases: 12. The CDR3 contains 16 residues. DNA of the CDR3: TGTGCCAGCAGCCCTCCCCGGACAGGGACCCCCGGGGAGCTGTTTTTT. This gives the protein CASSPPRTGTPGELFF.

This clonotype turned up a few times. V and J are TRBV5-8 and TRBJ1-2; D perhaps matches TRBD1 (5 bases). The CDR3 loop spans 12 amino acids. Deletions cut 1 base from V and 7 bases from J, with 8 bases between. Germline loops: CDR1 SGHTS, CDR2 YDEGEE. The CDR3: CASSLRGGGYTF. DNA of the CDR3: TGTGCCAGCAGCTTGAGGGGCGGTGGCTACACCTTC.

At least ten counts were recorded for this clonotype. The chain carries TRBV20-1 and TRBJ2-2, with TRBD1 matching 11 bases. V gave up 1 base and J gave up 6 bases; unmatched junction bases: 4. Germline V gene data show CDR1 as DFQATT and CDR2 as SNEGSKA (reference sequence). The CDR3 totals 15 residues. CDR3 sequence reads: CSARGGQGVAGELFF. The CDR3 DNA reads TGCAGTGCTAGAGGGGGACAGGGGGTTGCCGGGGAGCTGTTTTTT.

This clonotype was counted ten times or more. The chain is built from TRBV24-1 and TRBJ1-5; TRBD1 matches 7 bases. CDR1 is KGHDR and CDR2 is SFDVKD in the germline V gene. The CDR3 sequence is 17 residues long. The trim removed 5 bases at V and 3 bases at J, leaving 12 bases unmatched. As DNA, the CDR3 is TGTGCCACCAGTGTCGGTCAGGGGGAACGTTCCAATCAGCCCCAGCATTTT. Residues: CATSVGQGERSNQPQHF.

This clonotype was recorded at least ten times. CDR3 nucleotide sequence: TGCAGTGCACCGCTGGCATCCAGCTATGGCTACACCTTC. Encoded protein: CSAPLASSYGYTF. This sequence joins TRBV20-1 and TRBJ1-2; no firm D call. V lost 6 bases, J lost 4 bases, and 15 bases lay in between. Germline CDR1 and CDR2: DFQATT and SNEGSKA (reference sequence). This CDR3 contains 13 residues.

This clonotype was detected many times. DNA for the CDR3: TGTGCCAGCAGCCCGGGACAGCCCTACGAGCAGTACTTC. Encoded protein: CASSPGQPYEQYF. The V call is TRBV12-3 or TRBV12-4, the J call TRBJ2-7; 7 bases agree with TRBD1. The CDR3 totals 13 residues. The junction had 4 bases not matched to a gene; V was cut back by 6 bases and J by 2 bases.

This clonotype was recorded many times. This chain joins TRBV6-2 or TRBV6-3 and TRBJ1-6; no clear D gene. The germline V and J ends were trimmed by 0 bases and 7 bases, with 7 bases remaining between them. Germline-derived CDR1 and CDR2 are MNHEY and SVGEGT. The CDR3 sequence is 14 residues long. The chain's CDR3 is CASSYSGWNSPLHF. CDR3 DNA: TGTGCCAGCAGTTACTCCGGGTGGAATTCACCCCTCCACTTT.

This clonotype was detected a few times. A single base separates this from a much larger clone, so it may be a read error. The V and J genes are TRBV20-1 and TRBJ2-3; the match to TRBD2 covers 9 bases. V shed 3 bases, J shed 0 bases, and the junction held 4 bases outside the gene matches. The CDR3 covers 15 residues. Germline V CDR1 and CDR2: DFQATT, SNEGSKA (reference sequence). The CDR3 DNA reads TGCAGTGCTAGTAGTGCGGGGGGGAGCACAGATACGCAGTATTTT. Translation gives CSASSAGGSTDTQYF.

The chain employs TRBV19 and TRBJ2-1; 7 nucleotides match TRBD1. The V segment lost 8 bases and the J segment 0 bases; nucleotides outside the gene matches: 4. CDR1 and CDR2 (germline): LNHDA, SQIVND (reference sequence). CDR3 length: 14 amino acids. The CDR3 sequence is CASRYRGSYNEQFF. The CDR3 bases are TGTGCCAGTCGGTACAGGGGCTCCTACAATGAGCAGTTCTTC.

A note on this clonotype: This clone may be a read error of a much larger clone one base away. The rearrangement uses TRBV7-8 and TRBJ1-4; 7 nucleotides agree with TRBD1. The J segment lost 7 bases and the V segment lost 3 bases, leaving 8 bases of the junction unmatched. Per the germline V gene, CDR1 is SGHVS and CDR2 is FQNEAQ. There are 15 residues in the CDR3. For the CDR3, the DNA is TGTGCCAGCAGCTTCCCCGACAGGGAGTGTGAAAAACTGTTTTTT. Protein product: CASSFPDRECEKLFF.

In this sample, this clonotype turned up many times. The gene calls are TRBV20-1 and TRBJ1-2; 7 nucleotides match TRBD1. The germline V gene encodes CDR1 DFQATT and CDR2 SNEGSKA (reference sequence). This CDR3 spans 12 amino acids. The junction had 4 bases not matched to a gene; V was cut back by 7 bases and J by 2 bases. CDR3 bases: TGCAGTGTAAGAGGGGGCAACTATGGCTACACCTTC. It encodes CSVRGGNYGYTF.

This clonotype has a count of ten or more. V usage is TRBV5-1 and J usage is TRBJ2-7, with D uncertain. Trimming cost V 0 bases and J 3 bases, with 10 bases left between them. The CDR3 is 14 residues long. Germline values: CDR1 SGHRS, CDR2 YFSETQ. The CDR3 sequence: CASSLALIGYEQYF. CDR3 DNA: TGCGCCAGCAGCTTGGCCCTTATTGGCTACGAGCAGTACTTC.

This clonotype was detected ten times or more. The chain recombines TRBV3-1 with TRBJ2-7; TRBD2 matches 10 bases. The CDR3 totals 15 residues. Germline V CDR1 and CDR2: LGHDT, YNNKEL (reference sequence). Unmatched junction bases numbered 1, after V lost 0 bases and J lost 2 bases. This chain's CDR3 is CASSQDLAGAYEQYF. Here the CDR3 DNA reads TGTGCCAGCAGCCAAGACCTAGCGGGGGCCTACGAGCAGTACTTC.

This clonotype occurred many times. The chain is built from TRBV20-1 and TRBJ1-1, with no clear D. The CDR3 is 13 amino acids. Trimming left V 1 base short and J 0 bases short, with 6 bases between. Germline values: CDR1 DFQATT, CDR2 SNEGSKA (reference sequence). CDR3 sequence: CSARGLVNTEAFF. The CDR3 coding sequence is TGCAGTGCTAGAGGCCTTGTGAACACTGAAGCTTTCTTT.

This clonotype has just a few counts. With a much larger clone just one base away, this may be a read error. The chain recombines TRBV20-1 with TRBJ1-1; no firm D call. Per germline, CDR1 DFQATT and CDR2 SNEGSKA (reference sequence). V was pared by 1 base and J by 2 bases, with 11 bases between. The CDR3 has 14 amino acids. The CDR3 sequence: CSARVQIPNTEAFF. The CDR3 nucleotides are TGCAGTGCTAGAGTCCAGATACCTAACACTGAAGCTTTCTTT.

This clonotype was picked up many times. V and J are TRBV5-1 and TRBJ2-1, with no clear D. The CDR3 loop spans 15 amino acids. V gave up 4 bases and J gave up 2 bases, with 13 bases separating them. Germline V lookup: CDR1 SGHRS, CDR2 YFSETQ. The CDR3 sequence: CASSPGTNTYNEQFF. In DNA form, the CDR3 reads TGCGCCAGCAGCCCAGGCACTAATACCTACAATGAGCAGTTCTTC.

This clonotype turned up a few times. The chain uses TRBV18 and TRBJ2-4; the D gene is possibly TRBD2 (5 bases). V was shortened by 4 bases and J by 7 bases, with 17 bases between the two germline ends. Looked up from germline, CDR1 is KGHSH and CDR2 is LQKENI. This CDR3 has 15 residues. CDR3 loop: CASSLTGVVSNIQYF. The DNA for the CDR3 is TGTGCCAGCTCACTCACCGGGGTCGTCTCGAACATTCAGTACTTC.

The sample holds a few counts of this clonotype. The junction departs from the called germline gene at one end, perhaps through a read error. The chain recombines TRBV5-1 with TRBJ1-5; D is possibly TRBD1 (5 bases). The CDR3 contains 13 residues. The germline V gene encodes CDR1 SGHRS and CDR2 YFSETQ. CDR3 in DNA: TGCGCCAGCAGCTTTGACCCGGGGCAGCCCCAGAATTTT. Its protein is CASSFDPGQPQNF.